Below, one TCR beta chain is given with its context. The CDR3 has 13 residues. V was clipped by 3 bases and J by 3 bases, with 8 bases between them. Germline assignment: CDR1 SGHTA and CDR2 FQGTGA. Sequencing was performed with immunoSEQ multiplex PCR; in TCRdb, only in-frame clones are kept and a portion is missing. The sample yields around 100,000 clones, about nine tenths seen once. This specimen comes from a study of T cell responses to AZD1222 COVID-19 vaccine. The chain employs TRBV7-3 and TRBJ2-5; D is perhaps TRBD2 (5 bases). This TCR was recovered from an adult in good health. The specimen was peripheral blood, collected on day 0 of AZD1222 vaccination. The CDR3 DNA follows: TGTGCCAGCAGCTTTGGACTGGAAGAGACCCAGTACTTC. This codes for CASSFGLEETQYF. Combining the CDR3 with reference TRBV7-3 and TRBJ2-5 gives the whole variable domain GAGVSQTPSNKVTEKGKYVELRCDPISGHTALYWYRQSLGQGPEFLIYFQGTGAADDSGLPNDRFFAVRPEGSVSTLKIQRTERGDSAVYLCASSFGLEETQYFGPGTRLLVL.